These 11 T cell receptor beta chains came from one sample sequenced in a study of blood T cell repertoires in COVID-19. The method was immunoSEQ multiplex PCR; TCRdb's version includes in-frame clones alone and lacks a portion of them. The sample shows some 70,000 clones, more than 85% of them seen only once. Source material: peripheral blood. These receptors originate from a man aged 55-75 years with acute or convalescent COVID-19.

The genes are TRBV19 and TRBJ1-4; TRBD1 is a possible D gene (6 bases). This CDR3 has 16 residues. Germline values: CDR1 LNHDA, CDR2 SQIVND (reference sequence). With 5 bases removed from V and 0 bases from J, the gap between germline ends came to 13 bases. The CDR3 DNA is TGTGCCAGTAGTGGCACAGGGCTTCCAACTAATGAAAAACTGTTTTTT. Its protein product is CASSGTGLPTNEKLFF.

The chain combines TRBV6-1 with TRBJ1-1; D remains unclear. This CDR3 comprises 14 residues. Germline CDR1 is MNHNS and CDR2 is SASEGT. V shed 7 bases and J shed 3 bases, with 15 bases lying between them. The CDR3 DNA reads TGTGCCAGCACCTCCAGCGGAGGGTACACTGAAGCTTTCTTT. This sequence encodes CASTSSGGYTEAFF.

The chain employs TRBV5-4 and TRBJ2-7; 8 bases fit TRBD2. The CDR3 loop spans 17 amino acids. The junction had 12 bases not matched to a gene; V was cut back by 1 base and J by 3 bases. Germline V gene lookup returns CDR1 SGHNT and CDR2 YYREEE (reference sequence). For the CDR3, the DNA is TGTGCCAGCAGCTTGTCAAGCGGGGGATACCAAATCTACGAGCAGTACTTC. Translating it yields CASSLSSGGYQIYEQYF.

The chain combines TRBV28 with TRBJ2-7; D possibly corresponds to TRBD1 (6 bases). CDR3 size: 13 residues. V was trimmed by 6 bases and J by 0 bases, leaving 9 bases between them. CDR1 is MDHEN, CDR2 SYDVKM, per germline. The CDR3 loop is CASRRQASYEQYF. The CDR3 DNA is TGTGCCAGCAGGAGACAGGCCTCCTACGAGCAGTACTTC. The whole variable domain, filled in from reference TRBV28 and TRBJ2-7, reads DVKVTQSSRYLVKRTGEKVFLECVQDMDHENMFWYRQDPGLGLRLIYFSYDVKMKEKGDIPEGYSVSREKKERFSLILESASTNQTSMYLCASRRQASYEQYFGPGTRLTVT.

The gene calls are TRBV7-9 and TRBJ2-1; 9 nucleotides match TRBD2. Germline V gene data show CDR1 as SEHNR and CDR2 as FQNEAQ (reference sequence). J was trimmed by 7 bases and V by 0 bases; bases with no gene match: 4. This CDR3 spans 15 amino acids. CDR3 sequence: CASSLASGRVNEQFF. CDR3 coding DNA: TGTGCCAGCAGCTTAGCTAGCGGGAGAGTAAATGAGCAGTTCTTC.

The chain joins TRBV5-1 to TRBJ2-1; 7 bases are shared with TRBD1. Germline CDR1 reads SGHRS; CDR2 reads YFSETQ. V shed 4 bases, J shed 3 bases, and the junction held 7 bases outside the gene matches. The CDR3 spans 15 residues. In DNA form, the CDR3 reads TGCGCCAGCAGCATCGACAGGGCTGACTACAATGAGCAGTTCTTC. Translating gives CASSIDRADYNEQFF. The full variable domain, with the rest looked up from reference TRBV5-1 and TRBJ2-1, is KAGVTQTPRYLIKTRGQQVTLSCSPISGHRSVSWYQQTPGQGLQFLFEYFSETQRNKGNFPGRFSGRQFSNSRSEMNVSTLELGDSALYLCASSIDRADYNEQFFGPGTRLTVL.

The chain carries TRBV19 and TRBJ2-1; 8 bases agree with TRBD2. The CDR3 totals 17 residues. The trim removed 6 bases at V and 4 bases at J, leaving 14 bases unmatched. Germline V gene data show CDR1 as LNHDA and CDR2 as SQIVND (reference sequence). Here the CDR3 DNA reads TGTGCCAGTAGCCCCACCGGGACTAGTACGCGGTACAATGAGCAGTTCTTC. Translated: CASSPTGTSTRYNEQFF.

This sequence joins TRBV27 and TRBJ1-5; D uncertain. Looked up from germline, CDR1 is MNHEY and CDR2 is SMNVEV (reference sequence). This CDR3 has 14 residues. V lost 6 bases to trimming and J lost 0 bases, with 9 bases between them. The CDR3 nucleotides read TGTGCCAGCAGCAACTTATATAGCAATCAGCCCCAGCATTTT. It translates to CASSNLYSNQPQHF.

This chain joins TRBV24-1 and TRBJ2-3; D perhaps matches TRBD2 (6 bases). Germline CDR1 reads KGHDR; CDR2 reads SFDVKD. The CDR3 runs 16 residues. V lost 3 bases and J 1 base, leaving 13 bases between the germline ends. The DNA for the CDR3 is TGTGCCACCAGTGATCGGCAGGGAGGAGGCACAGATACGCAGTATTTT. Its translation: CATSDRQGGGTDTQYF.

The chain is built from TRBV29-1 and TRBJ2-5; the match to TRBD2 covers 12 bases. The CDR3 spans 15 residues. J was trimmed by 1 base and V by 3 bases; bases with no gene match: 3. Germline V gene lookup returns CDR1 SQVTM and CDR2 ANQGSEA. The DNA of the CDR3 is TGCAGCGTTGACCGGACTAGCGGGACCCAAGAGACCCAGTACTTC. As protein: CSVDRTSGTQETQYF.

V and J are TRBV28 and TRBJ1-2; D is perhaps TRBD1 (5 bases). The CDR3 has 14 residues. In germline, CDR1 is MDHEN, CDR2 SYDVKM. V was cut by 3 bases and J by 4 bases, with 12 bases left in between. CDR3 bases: TGTGCCAGCAGTTTTACGGGGGTCGGCTATGGCTACACCTTC. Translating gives CASSFTGVGYGYTF.